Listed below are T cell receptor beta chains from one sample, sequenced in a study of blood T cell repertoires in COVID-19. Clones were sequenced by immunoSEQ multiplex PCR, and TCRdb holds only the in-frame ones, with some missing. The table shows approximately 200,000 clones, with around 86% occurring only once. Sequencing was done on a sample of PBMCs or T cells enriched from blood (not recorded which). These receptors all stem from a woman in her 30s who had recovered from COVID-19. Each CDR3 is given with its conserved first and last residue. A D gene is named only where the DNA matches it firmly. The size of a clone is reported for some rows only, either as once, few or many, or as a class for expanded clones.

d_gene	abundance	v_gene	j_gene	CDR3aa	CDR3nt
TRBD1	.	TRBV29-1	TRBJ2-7	CSVEDRGTGPGEQYF	TGCAGCGTTGAAGATCGCGGGACAGGACCTGGCGAGCAGTACTTC
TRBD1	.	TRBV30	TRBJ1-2	CAWSAASGGGYTF	TGTGCCTGGAGTGCAGCCTCAGGGGGTGGCTACACCTTC
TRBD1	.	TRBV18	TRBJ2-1	CASSPGTGTGNEQFF	TGTGCCAGCTCACCCGGGACAGGGACAGGGAATGAGCAGTTCTTC
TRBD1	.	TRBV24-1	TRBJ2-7	CATSDRQGMGEQYF	TGTGCCACCAGTGACCGACAGGGTATGGGCGAGCAGTACTTC
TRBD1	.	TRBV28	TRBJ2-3	CASSPDRGRDTQYF	TGTGCCAGCAGCCCCGACAGGGGACGGGATACGCAGTATTTT
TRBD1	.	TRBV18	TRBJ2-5	CASSPAPTGAEETQYF	TGTGCCAGCTCACCCGCTCCGACAGGGGCGGAGGAGACCCAGTACTTC
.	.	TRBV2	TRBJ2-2	CASRPTSLQRGGLFF	TGTGCCAGCAGACCCACTAGTTTGCAAAGGGGGGGGCTGTTTTTT
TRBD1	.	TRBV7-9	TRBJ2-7	CASSLEGQGEYF	TGTGCCAGCAGCTTAGAAGGACAGGGGGAGTACTTC
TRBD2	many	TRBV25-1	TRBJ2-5	CASSEYLVAGDQETQYF	TGTGCCAGCAGTGAATATTTGGTAGCGGGGGACCAAGAGACCCAGTACTTC
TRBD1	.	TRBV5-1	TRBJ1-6	CASSLTSGQGFGGSPLHF	TGCGCCAGCAGCTTGACGTCCGGACAGGGCTTCGGAGGGTCACCCCTCCACTTT
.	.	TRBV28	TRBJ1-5	CASSRAGEPQHF	TGTGCCAGCAGTCGGGCCGGGGAGCCCCAGCATTTT
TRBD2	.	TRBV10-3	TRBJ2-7	CASSGRLYEQYF	TGTGCCAGTAGCGGGAGGCTCTACGAGCAGTACTTC
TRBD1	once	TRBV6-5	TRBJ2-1	CASSYSLRTGDNEQFF	TGTGCCAGCAGTTACTCGCTTCGGACAGGGGACAATGAGCAGTTCTTC
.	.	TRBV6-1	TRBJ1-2	CASSEARGRVYGYTF	TGTGCCAGCAGTGAAGCAAGGGGTAGGGTCTATGGCTACACCTTC
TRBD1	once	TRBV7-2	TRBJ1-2	CASSLGQGAYGYTF	TGTGCCAGCAGCTTGGGACAGGGGGCTTATGGCTACACCTTC
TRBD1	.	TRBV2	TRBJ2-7	CASSEAVRGEQYF	TGTGCCAGCAGTGAAGCGGTCAGGGGGGAGCAGTACTTC
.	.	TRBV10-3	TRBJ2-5	CASLPGNGVETQYF	TGTGCCAGCCTCCCCGGGAATGGTGTTGAGACCCAGTACTTC
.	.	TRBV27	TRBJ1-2	CASSLGGPYGYTF	TGTGCCAGCAGTTTGGGGGGGCCGTATGGCTACACCTTC
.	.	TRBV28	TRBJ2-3	CASTPRIRADTQYF	TGTGCCAGCACCCCCAGGATTCGCGCAGATACGCAGTATTTT
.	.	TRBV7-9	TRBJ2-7	CASSFRDSQSYEQYF	TGTGCCAGCAGCTTCAGAGACAGCCAATCCTACGAGCAGTACTTC
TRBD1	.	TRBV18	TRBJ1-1	CANRDSMNTEAFF	TGTGCCAACCGGGACAGTATGAACACTGAAGCTTTCTTT
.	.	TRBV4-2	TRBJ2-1	CASRPEALVNEQFF	TGTGCCAGCAGACCTGAAGCTTTGGTCAATGAGCAGTTCTTC
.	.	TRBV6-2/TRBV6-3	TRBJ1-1	CASTPRRTVGTEAFF	TGTGCCAGCACCCCCAGGAGGACGGTGGGGACTGAAGCTTTCTTT
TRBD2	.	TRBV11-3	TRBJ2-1	CASSLDQRERSYNEQFF	TGTGCCAGCAGCTTAGACCAGCGGGAGAGGTCCTACAATGAGCAGTTCTTC
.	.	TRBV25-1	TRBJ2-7	CASSDPGSYEQYF	TGTGCCAGCAGTGACCCGGGGTCTTACGAGCAGTACTTC
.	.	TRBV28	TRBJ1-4	CASSWVWGDEKLFF	TGTGCCAGCAGTTGGGTGTGGGGGGACGAAAAACTGTTTTTT
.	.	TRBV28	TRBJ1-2	CASNTPPYGYTF	TGTGCCAGCAACACCCCCCCCTATGGCTACACCTTC
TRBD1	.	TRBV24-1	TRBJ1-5	CATSATGENQPQHF	TGTGCCACCAGTGCGACAGGGGAAAATCAGCCCCAGCATTTT
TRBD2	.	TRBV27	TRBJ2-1	CASSHTTTGTSGRNEQFF	TGTGCCAGCAGCCATACCACAACCGGGACTAGCGGGAGAAATGAGCAGTTCTTC
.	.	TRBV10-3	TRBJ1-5	CAISDGGGNQPQHF	TGTGCCATCAGTGATGGAGGGGGCAATCAGCCCCAGCATTTT
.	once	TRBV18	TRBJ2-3	CASSPARTETDTQYF	TGTGCCAGCTCACCCGCGCGGACTGAGACAGATACGCAGTATTTT
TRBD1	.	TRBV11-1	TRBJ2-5	CASSLGRTGRETQYF	TGTGCCAGCAGCTTAGGGCGGACAGGGCGCGAGACCCAGTACTTC
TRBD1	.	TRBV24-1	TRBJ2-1	CATSVAGQGSNEQFF	TGTGCCACCAGTGTGGCGGGACAGGGGAGTAATGAGCAGTTCTTC
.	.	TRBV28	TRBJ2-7	CASSLAAGSTYEQYF	TGTGCCAGCAGTTTAGCTGCAGGGTCAACCTACGAGCAGTACTTC
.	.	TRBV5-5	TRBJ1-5	CASSLESRFLSSNQPQHF	TGTGCCAGCAGCTTGGAATCGCGGTTTCTTAGTAGCAATCAGCCCCAGCATTTT
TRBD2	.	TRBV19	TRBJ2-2	CASRSPGLVGGELFF	TGTGCCAGTAGATCTCCGGGACTAGTGGGCGGGGAGCTGTTTTTT
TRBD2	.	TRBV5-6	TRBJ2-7	CASSLAAGGGLEQYF	TGTGCCAGCAGCTTGGCTGCGGGAGGGGGCTTAGAGCAGTACTTC
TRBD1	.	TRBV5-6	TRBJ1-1	CASSFRDSPMTFF	TGTGCCAGCAGCTTCCGGGACAGCCCAATGACTTTCTTT
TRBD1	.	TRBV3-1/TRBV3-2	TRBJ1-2	CASSQVTGGYGYTF	TGTGCCAGCAGCCAAGTGACAGGGGGCTATGGCTACACCTTC
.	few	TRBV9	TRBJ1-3	CASSAADGDSGNTIYF	TGTGCCAGCAGCGCAGCGGACGGCGACTCTGGAAACACCATATATTTT